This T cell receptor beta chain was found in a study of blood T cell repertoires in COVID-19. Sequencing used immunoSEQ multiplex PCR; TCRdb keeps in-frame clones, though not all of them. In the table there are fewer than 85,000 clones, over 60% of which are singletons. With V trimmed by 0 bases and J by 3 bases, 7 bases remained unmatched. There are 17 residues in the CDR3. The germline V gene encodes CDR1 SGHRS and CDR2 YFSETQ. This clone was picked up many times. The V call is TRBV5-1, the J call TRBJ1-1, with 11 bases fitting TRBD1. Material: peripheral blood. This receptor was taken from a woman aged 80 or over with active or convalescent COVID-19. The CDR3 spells CASSLVGTGGIDTEAFF. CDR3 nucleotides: TGCGCCAGCAGCTTGGTTGGGACAGGGGGTATCGACACTGAAGCTTTCTTT.